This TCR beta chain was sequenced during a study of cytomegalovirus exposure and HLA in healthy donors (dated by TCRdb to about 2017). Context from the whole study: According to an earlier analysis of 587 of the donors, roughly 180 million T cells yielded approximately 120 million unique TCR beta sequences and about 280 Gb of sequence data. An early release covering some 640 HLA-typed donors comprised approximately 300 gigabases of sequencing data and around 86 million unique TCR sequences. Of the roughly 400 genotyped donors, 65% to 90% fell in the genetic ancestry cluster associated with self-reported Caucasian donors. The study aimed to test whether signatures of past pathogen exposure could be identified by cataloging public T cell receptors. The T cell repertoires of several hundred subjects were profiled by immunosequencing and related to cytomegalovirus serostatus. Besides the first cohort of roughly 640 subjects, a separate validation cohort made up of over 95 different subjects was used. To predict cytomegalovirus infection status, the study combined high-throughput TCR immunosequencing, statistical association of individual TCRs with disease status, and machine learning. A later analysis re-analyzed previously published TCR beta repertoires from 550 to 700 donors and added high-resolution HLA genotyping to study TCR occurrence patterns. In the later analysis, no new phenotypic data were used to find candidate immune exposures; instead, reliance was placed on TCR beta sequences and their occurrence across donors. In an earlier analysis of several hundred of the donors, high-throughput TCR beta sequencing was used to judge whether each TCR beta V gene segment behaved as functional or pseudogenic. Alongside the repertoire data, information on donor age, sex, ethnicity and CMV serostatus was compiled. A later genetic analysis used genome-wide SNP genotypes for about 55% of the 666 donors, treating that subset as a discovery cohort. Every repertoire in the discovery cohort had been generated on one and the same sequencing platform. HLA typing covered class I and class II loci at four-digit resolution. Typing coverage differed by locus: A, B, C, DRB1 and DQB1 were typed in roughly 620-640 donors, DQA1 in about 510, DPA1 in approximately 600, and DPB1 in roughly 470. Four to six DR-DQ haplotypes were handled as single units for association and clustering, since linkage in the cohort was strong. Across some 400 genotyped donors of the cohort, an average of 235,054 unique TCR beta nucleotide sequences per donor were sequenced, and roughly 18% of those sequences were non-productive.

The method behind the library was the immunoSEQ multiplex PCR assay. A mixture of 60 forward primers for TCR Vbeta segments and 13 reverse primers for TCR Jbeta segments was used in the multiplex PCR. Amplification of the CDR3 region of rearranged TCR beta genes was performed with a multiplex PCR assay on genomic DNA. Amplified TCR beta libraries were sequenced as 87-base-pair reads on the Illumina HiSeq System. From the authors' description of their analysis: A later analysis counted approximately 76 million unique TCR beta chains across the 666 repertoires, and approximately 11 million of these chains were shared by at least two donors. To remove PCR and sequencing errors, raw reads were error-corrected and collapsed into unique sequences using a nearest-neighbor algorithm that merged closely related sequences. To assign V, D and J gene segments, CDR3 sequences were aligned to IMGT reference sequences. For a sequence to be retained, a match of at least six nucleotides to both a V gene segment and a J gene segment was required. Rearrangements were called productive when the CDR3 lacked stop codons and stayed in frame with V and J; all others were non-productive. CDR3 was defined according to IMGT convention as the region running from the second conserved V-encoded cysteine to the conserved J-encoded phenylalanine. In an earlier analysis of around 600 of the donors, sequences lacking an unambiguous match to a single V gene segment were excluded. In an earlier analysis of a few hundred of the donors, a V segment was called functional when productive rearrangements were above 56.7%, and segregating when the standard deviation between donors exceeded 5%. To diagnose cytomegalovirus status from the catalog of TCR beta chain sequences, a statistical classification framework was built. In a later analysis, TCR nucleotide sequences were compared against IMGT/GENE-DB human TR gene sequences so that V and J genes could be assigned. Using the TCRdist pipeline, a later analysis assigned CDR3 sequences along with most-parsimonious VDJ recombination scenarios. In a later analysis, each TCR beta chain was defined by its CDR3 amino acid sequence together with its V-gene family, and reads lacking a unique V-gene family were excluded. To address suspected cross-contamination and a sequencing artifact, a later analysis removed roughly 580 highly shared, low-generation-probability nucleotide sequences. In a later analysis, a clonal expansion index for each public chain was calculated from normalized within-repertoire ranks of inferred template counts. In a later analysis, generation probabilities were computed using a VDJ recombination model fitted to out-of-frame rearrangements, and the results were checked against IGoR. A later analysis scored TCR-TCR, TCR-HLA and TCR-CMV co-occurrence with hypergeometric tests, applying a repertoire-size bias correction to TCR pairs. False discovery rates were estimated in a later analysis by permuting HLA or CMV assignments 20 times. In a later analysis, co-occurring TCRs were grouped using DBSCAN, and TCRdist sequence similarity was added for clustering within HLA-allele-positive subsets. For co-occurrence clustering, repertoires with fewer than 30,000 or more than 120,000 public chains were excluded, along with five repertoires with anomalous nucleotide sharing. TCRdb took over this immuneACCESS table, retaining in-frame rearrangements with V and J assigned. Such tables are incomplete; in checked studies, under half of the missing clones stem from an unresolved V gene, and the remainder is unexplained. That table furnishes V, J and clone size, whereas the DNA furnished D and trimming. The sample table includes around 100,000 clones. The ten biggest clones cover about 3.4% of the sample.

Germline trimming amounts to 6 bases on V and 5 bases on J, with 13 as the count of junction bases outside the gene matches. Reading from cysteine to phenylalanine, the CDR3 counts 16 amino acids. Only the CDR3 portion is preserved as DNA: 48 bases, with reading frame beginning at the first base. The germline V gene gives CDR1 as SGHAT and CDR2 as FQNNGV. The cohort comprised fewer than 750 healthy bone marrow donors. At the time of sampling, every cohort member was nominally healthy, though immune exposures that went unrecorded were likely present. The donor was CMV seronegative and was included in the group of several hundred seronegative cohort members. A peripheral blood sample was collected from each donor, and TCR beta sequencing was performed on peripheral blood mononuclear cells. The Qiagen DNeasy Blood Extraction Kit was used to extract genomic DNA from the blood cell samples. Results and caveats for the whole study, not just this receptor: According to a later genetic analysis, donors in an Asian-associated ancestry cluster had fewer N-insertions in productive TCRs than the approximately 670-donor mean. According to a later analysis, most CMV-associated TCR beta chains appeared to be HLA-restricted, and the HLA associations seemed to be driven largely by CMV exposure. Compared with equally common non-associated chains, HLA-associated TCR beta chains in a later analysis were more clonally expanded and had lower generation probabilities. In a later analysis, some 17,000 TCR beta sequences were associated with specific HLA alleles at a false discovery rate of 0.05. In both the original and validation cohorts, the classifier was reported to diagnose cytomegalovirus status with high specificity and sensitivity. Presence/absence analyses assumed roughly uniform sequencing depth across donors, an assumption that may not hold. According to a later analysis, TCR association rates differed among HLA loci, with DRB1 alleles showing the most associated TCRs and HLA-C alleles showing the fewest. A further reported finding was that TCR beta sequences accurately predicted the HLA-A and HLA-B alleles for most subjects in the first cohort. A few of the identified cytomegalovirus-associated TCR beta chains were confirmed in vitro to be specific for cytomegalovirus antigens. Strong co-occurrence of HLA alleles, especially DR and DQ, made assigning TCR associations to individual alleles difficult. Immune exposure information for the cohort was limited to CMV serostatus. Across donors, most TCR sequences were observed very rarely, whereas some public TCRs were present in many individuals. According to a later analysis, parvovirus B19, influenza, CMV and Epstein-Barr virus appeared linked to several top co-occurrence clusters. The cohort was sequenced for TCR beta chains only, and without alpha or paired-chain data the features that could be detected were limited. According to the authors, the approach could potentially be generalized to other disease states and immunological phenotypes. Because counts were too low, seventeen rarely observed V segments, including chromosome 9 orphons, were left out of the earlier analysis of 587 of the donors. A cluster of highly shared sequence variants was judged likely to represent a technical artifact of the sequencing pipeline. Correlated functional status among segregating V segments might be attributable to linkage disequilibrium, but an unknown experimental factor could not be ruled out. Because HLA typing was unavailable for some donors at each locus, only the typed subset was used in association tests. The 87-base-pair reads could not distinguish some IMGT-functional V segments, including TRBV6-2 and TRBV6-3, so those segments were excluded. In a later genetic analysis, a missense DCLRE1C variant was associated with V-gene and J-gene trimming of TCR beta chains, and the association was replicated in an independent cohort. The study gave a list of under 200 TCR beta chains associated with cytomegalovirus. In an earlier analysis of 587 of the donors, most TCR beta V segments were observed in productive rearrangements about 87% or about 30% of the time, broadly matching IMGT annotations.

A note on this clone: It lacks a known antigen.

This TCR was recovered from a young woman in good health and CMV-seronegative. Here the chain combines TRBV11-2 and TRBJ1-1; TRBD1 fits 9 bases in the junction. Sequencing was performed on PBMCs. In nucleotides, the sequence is TGTGCCAGCAGTCGGGACAGGGCAGATATGGGGACTGAAGCTTTCTTT. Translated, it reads CASSRDRADMGTEAFF.